The rows below give T cell receptor beta chains drawn from one sample of a study of HIV-infected patients and healthy controls. In TCRdb, the 5' RACE reads were re-called with MiXCR into one record per CDR3 protein. The sample has about 13,000 distinct CDR3 sequences; around 9% are singletons. Sequenced material: blood. Receptor source: an adult in good health. CDR3s include the opening cysteine and the closing phenylalanine or tryptophan. Fields, in order: V gene, clone size, J gene, D gene, CDR3 DNA, CDR3 protein. A D gene is named only where the DNA matches it firmly. Rows give clone size only sometimes, using once, few, many, or a class for an expanded clone.

V: TRBV7-3; size: many; J: TRBJ1-1; D: TRBD1; DNA: TGTGCCAGCAGCTTACAGGGGGCAGGCACTGAAGCTTTCTTT; CDR3: CASSLQGAGTEAFF
V: TRBV25-1; size: medium-sized; J: TRBJ2-2; D: -; DNA: TGTGCCAGCAGTTTGGGCGGGATCGCATTCGGCGGGGAGCTGTTTTTT; CDR3: CASSLGGIAFGGELFF
V: TRBV3-1; size: many; J: TRBJ1-2; D: -; DNA: TGTGCCAGCAGCCTTGGACCCGAAGGCTACACCTTC; CDR3: CASSLGPEGYTF
V: TRBV4-1; size: many; J: TRBJ1-6; D: -; DNA: TGCGCCAGCAGCCAAGAAGGCACGGTCAATTCACCCCTCCACTTT; CDR3: CASSQEGTVNSPLHF
V: TRBV7-2; size: many; J: TRBJ2-3; D: -; DNA: TGTGCCAGCAGCCGCCGGAGGGCTACAGATACGCAGTATTTT; CDR3: CASSRRRATDTQYF
V: TRBV7-8; size: many; J: TRBJ2-2; D: -; DNA: TGTGCCAGCAGCCCGTACCGACTCCTCGCCGAGGGGACCGGGGAGCTGTTTTTT; CDR3: CASSPYRLLAEGTGELFF
V: TRBV21-1; size: many; J: TRBJ2-2; D: -; DNA: TGTGCCAGCAGCAAAGTTTATCACGGGGAGCTGTTTTTT; CDR3: CASSKVYHGELFF
V: TRBV7-2; size: many; J: TRBJ1-5; D: -; DNA: TGTGCCAGCAGCTTAGCGCCCGATCAGCCCCAGCATTTT; CDR3: CASSLAPDQPQHF
V: TRBV30; size: many; J: TRBJ2-3; D: TRBD1; DNA: TGTGCCTGGAGTGGAGACAGGGGGCTTTTGGATACGCAGTATTTT; CDR3: CAWSGDRGLLDTQYF
V: TRBV5-6; size: few; J: TRBJ1-6; D: -; DNA: TGTGCCAGCGGACGGGGACTGCGAAATACCAATTCACCCCTCCACTTT; CDR3: CASGRGLRNTNSPLHF
V: TRBV20-1; size: medium-sized; J: TRBJ2-2; D: TRBD1; DNA: TGCAGTGCCCGACAGGGGACCGGGGAGCTGTTTTTT; CDR3: CSARQGTGELFF
V: TRBV7-9; size: -; J: TRBJ1-4; D: -; DNA: TGTGCCAGCAGCGTCGGAAGGCGGCGGGATGAAAAACTGTTTTTT; CDR3: CASSVGRRRDEKLFF